Listed below are T cell receptor beta chains from one sample, sequenced in a study of blood T cell repertoires in COVID-19. Generated by immunoSEQ multiplex PCR, the TCRdb table keeps only in-frame clones and is missing some. The sample shows 200,000 to 250,000 clones, roughly nine tenths of them seen only once. Sequencing input: PBMCs or T cells enriched from blood (not recorded which). The receptors here all came from a woman between 45 and 65 years old in a cohort exposed to, infected with or recovered from COVID-19 (not recorded which). Each CDR3 is given with its conserved first and last residue. A D gene is named only where the DNA matches it firmly. A clone size is listed for some rows: how often the clone was seen (once, few, many), or a class if it is expanded.

TRBJ2-7	.	TRBV4-2	TRBD2	TGTGCCAGCAGCCAAAGCGGGGGCCTCTCCTACGAGCAGTACTTC	CASSQSGGLSYEQYF
TRBJ1-2	.	TRBV28	TRBD1	TGTGCCAGCAGTTTTCAGGGGGCGGGTGGCTACACCTTC	CASSFQGAGGYTF
TRBJ2-7	.	TRBV4-3	TRBD2	TGCGCCAGCAGCCAAGATCGCGGCGGGGGAACCTACGAGCAGTACTTC	CASSQDRGGGTYEQYF
TRBJ1-2	.	TRBV4-3	TRBD1	TGCGCCAGCAGCTTATGGTTCGACAGGGAAAACTATGGCTACACCTTC	CASSLWFDRENYGYTF
TRBJ1-2	.	TRBV11-2	TRBD1	TGTGCCAGCAGCTTAGAGGCAGGGGGCAGTGGCTACACCTTC	CASSLEAGGSGYTF
TRBJ2-7	.	TRBV2	TRBD2	TGTGCCAGCAATTCGCGGGCTAGCGGGGGGTGGGAGCAGTACTTC	CASNSRASGGWEQYF
TRBJ1-3	.	TRBV28	.	TGTGCCAGCACAAGTACGGGCAGGGTTTTATCCGGAAACACCATATATTTT	CASTSTGRVLSGNTIYF
TRBJ2-2	.	TRBV5-1	.	TGCGCCAGCAGCTTGGCCGGGGGACGGAACACCGGGGAGCTGTTTTTT	CASSLAGGRNTGELFF
TRBJ2-3	.	TRBV18	.	TGTGCCAGCTCAACCCGGGGTGGGTCAGATACGCAGTATTTT	CASSTRGGSDTQYF
TRBJ1-4	.	TRBV18	.	TGTGCCAGCTCACTACGACAGGATGGGACTAATGAAAAACTGTTTTTT	CASSLRQDGTNEKLFF
TRBJ2-2	few	TRBV24-1	TRBD2	TGTGCCACCAGTGATTTTTCGGGGGGTCACACCGGGGAGCTGTTTTTT	CATSDFSGGHTGELFF